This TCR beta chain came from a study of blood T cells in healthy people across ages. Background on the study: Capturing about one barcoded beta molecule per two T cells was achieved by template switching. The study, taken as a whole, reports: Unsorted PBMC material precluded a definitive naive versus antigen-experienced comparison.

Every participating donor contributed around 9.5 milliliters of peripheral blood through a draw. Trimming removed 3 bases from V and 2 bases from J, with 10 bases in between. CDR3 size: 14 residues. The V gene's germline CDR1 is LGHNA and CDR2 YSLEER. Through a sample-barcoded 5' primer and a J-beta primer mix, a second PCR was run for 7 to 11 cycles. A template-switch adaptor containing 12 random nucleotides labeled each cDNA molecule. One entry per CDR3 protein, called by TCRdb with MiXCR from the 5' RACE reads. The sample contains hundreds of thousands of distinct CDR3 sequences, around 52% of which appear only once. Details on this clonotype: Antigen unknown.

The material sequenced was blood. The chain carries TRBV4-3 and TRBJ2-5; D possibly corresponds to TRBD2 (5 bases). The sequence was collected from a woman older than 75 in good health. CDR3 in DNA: TGCGCCAGCAGCCAGTTCCGGGAACAAGAGACCCAGTACTTC. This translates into CASSQFREQETQYF.